The clone carrying this TCR beta chain has only a few counts. Individual cDNA molecules each received unique molecular identifiers attached to them. TCRdb reprocessed the 5' RACE reads via MiXCR and lists one record per CDR3 protein. The table records approximately 110,000 distinct CDR3 sequences, about 15% of them present only once. These data are taken from a study of early T cells in non-severe SARS-CoV-2 infection. The CDR3 runs to 14 residues. Per germline, CDR1 SGHVS and CDR2 FQNEAQ. With 5 bases clipped from V and 4 bases from J, the junction kept 7 bases outside the gene matches. Sequencing was performed on whole blood. The chain is built from TRBV7-8 and TRBJ2-5, with 7 nucleotides matching TRBD2. This TCR was recovered from an adult who was a healthcare worker with PCR-confirmed SARS-CoV-2 infection or an uninfected control (not recorded which). The CDR3 sequence is CASSPRGTGETQYF. DNA of the CDR3: TGTGCCAGCAGCCCGCGGGGGACTGGAGAGACCCAGTACTTC.